This T cell receptor beta chain originates from a study of cytomegalovirus exposure and HLA in healthy donors. The table came from immunoSEQ multiplex PCR; TCRdb's copy has only in-frame clones and leaves some out. Found here are 220,000 or so clones, roughly 85% of them singletons; the top ten hold 4.5% to 6%. Germline V gene lookup returns CDR1 SEHNR and CDR2 FQNEAQ (reference sequence). The CDR3 consists of 14 residues. V gave up 4 bases and J gave up 0 bases, with 8 bases separating them. Sequencing input: PBMCs. This clonotype was sampled from a young woman in good health and CMV-seronegative. V and J are TRBV7-9 and TRBJ2-3; no clear D gene. This chain's CDR3 is CASSSLTSTDTQYF. The DNA of the CDR3 is TGTGCCAGCAGCTCTCTGACTAGCACAGATACGCAGTATTTT.